The clone carrying this TCR beta chain turned up a few times. Its antigen is currently unknown. The entry originates in a study of post-analysis software for immune sequencing data. Overall study findings and caveats: There were five TRBV segments more frequent in patients than controls, and TRBV5-6, TRBV5-1 and TRBV20-1 were among them. Samples made in the same batch grouped tightly together by F measure.

From germline, CDR1 is SGHVS and CDR2 FNYEAQ. This CDR3 is built from 14 residues. The V gene lost 1 base and the J gene lost 7 bases, with 8 bases spanning the gap. Incorporated into the TCR beta cDNA libraries were unique molecular identifiers, which served to reduce PCR and sequencing biases. TCRdb called the PCR reads again in MiXCR, with one record for every CDR3 protein. The sample has around 200,000 distinct CDR3 sequences, roughly 28% seen once. The sequenced material came from blood. V usage is TRBV7-6 and J usage is TRBJ1-6, with a weak D call TRBD1 (6 bases). This TCR was recovered from a girl aged 2-17 years with multiple sclerosis. Here the CDR3 reads CASSLEGQNSPLHF. For the CDR3, the DNA is TGTGCCAGCAGCTTAGAGGGACAAAATTCACCCCTCCACTTT.